The rows below give T cell receptor beta chains drawn from one sample of a study of cytomegalovirus exposure and HLA in healthy donors. Assay: immunoSEQ multiplex PCR; the TCRdb copy retains only in-frame clones and omits some. The table lists 250,000 to 400,000 clones, nearly 90% of them singletons. Sequenced input: PBMCs. These receptors came from a man aged 30-40 years in good health and CMV-seronegative. The CDR3 runs from the conserved cysteine through the conserved F or W. A D gene is named only where the DNA matches it firmly. Not every row has a clone size; where given, it reads once, few, many or a size class.

j_gene | abundance | d_gene | v_gene | CDR3aa | CDR3nt
TRBJ1-2 | few | - | TRBV11-2 | CASSLRGYGYTF | TGTGCCAGCAGCTTACGGGGTTATGGCTACACCTTC
TRBJ1-6 | - | TRBD1 | TRBV5-6 | CASTRTGGSPLHF | TGTGCCAGCACTCGGACAGGGGGTTCACCCCTCCACTTT
TRBJ2-2 | - | - | TRBV11-3 | CASSLVMGATGELFF | TGTGCCAGCAGCTTAGTTATGGGGGCCACCGGGGAGCTGTTTTTT
TRBJ2-2 | - | TRBD1 | TRBV28 | CASSFTGGTGELFF | TGTGCCAGCAGTTTCACAGGGGGCACCGGGGAGCTGTTTTTT
TRBJ1-5 | - | - | TRBV6-1 | CASSEAPPTGFNQPQHF | TGTGCCAGCAGTGAAGCACCGCCGACAGGTTTCAATCAGCCCCAGCATTTT
TRBJ2-1 | once | TRBD1 | TRBV7-6 | CASSLGQGRNEQFF | TGTGCCAGCAGCCTCGGACAGGGTCGCAATGAGCAGTTCTTC
TRBJ2-3 | - | - | TRBV9 | CASSVTSEGPSTDTQYF | TGTGCCAGCAGCGTAACAAGCGAGGGTCCAAGCACAGATACGCAGTATTTT
TRBJ2-1 | - | - | TRBV20-1 | CSAKQGREQFF | TGCAGTGCTAAGCAGGGAAGGGAGCAGTTCTTC
TRBJ2-7 | - | - | TRBV7-8 | CASSLSVGVPYEQYF | TGTGCCAGCAGCTTATCGGTAGGGGTTCCCTACGAGCAGTACTTC
TRBJ1-6 | - | - | TRBV15 | CATSYDKLSYSPLHF | TGTGCCACCAGTTACGACAAGCTCTCCTATTCACCCCTCCACTTT
TRBJ1-6 | - | - | TRBV7-9 | CASSFGGTYNSPLHF | TGTGCCAGCAGCTTCGGAGGAACCTATAATTCACCCCTCCACTTT
TRBJ1-5 | - | - | TRBV7-8 | CASSPTREPQHF | TGTGCCAGCAGCCCCACTCGCGAGCCCCAGCATTTT
TRBJ1-3 | - | - | TRBV6-1 | CASSEYPGVSGNTIYF | TGTGCCAGCAGTGAATATCCAGGCGTCTCTGGAAACACCATATATTTT
TRBJ1-2 | - | TRBD1 | TRBV4-1 | CASSQGTGGIYGYTF | TGCGCCAGCAGCCAGGGGACAGGGGGGATCTATGGCTACACCTTC
TRBJ1-6 | - | - | TRBV9 | CASSVEGSYSPLHF | TGTGCCAGCAGCGTCGAGGGATCCTATTCACCCCTCCACTTT
TRBJ2-1 | - | TRBD1 | TRBV27 | CASSLTQTLFTRGQGVDNEQFF | TGTGCCAGCAGTTTAACCCAAACCCTATTCACCCGTGGACAGGGGGTCGACAATGAGCAGTTCTTC
TRBJ2-5 | - | TRBD2 | TRBV19 | CASSAGTSGETQYF | TGTGCCAGTAGTGCCGGGACTAGCGGGGAGACCCAGTACTTC
TRBJ1-2 | - | TRBD1 | TRBV10-3 | CAIGTLGQGDGYTF | TGTGCCATCGGAACCTTGGGACAGGGAGATGGCTACACCTTC
TRBJ2-1 | once | - | TRBV7-8 | CASSLMRVSYNEQFF | TGTGCCAGCAGCTTAATGCGGGTCTCCTACAATGAGCAGTTCTTC
TRBJ2-5 | - | - | TRBV5-4 | CASRPTVQETQYF | TGTGCCAGCAGGCCCACAGTCCAAGAGACCCAGTACTTC
TRBJ2-1 | - | - | TRBV6-5 | CASSRGYEQFF | TGTGCCAGCAGTAGGGGGTATGAGCAGTTCTTC